This TCR beta chain was profiled in a study of spatial heterogeneity in lung cancer. Study overall: A consistent excess of beta-chain over alpha-chain sequences was detected.

The CDR3 runs 14 residues. The germline gives CDR1 DFQATT, CDR2 SNEGSKA (reference sequence). Trimming stripped 5 bases from V and 2 bases from J, with 15 bases between. Time point described: sample taken at primary tumor resection. Unsorted whole RNA of tumor, nontumor lung or frozen PBMC was sequenced. There are a few counts of this clonotype. Unique molecular identifiers tagged every individual TCR cDNA molecule. One entry per CDR3 protein results from TCRdb running MiXCR on the 5' RACE reads. Among around 45,000 distinct CDR3 sequences listed, about 13% were seen once. This sequence was found in a male donor with early-stage non-small cell lung cancer. Sequenced material: PBMCs, taken at surgery. V usage is TRBV20-1 and J usage is TRBJ2-5; tentative D call: TRBD2 (6 bases). CDR3 amino acids: CSAGDWGDQETQYF. For the CDR3, the DNA is TGCAGTGCTGGCGACTGGGGGGATCAAGAGACCCAGTACTTC.